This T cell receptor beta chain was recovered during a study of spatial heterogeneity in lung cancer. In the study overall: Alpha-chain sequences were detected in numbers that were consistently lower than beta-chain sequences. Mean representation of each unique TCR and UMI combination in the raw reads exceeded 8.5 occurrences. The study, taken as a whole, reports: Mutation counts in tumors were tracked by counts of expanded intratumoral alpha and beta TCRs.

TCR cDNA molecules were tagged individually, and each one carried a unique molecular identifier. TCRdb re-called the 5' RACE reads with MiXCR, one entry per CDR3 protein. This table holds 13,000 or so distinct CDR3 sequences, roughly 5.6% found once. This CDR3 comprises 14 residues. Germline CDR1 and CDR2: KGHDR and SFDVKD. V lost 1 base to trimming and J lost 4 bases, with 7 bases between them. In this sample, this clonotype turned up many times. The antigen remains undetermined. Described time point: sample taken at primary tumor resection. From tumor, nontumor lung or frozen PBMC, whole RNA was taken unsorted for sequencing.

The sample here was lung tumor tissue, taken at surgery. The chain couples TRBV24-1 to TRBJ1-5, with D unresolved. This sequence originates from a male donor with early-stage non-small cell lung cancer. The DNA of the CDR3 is TGTGCCACCAGTGATTTTCGGGGAAATCAGCCCCAGCATTTT. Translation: CATSDFRGNQPQHF.